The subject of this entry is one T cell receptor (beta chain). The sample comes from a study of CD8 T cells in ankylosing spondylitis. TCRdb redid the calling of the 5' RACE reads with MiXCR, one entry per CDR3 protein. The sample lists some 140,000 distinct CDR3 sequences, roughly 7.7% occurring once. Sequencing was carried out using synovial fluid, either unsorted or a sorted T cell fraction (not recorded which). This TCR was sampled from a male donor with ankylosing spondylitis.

In DNA form, the CDR3 reads TGTGCCAGCTCACGCACGGGACAGGGATTTGAAGCTTTCTTT. Amino acid sequence: CASSRTGQGFEAFF. The J gene is TRBJ1-1, the V gene TRBV18; the match to TRBD1 covers 9 bases. CDR1 KGHSH and CDR2 LQKENI come from the germline V gene. This CDR3 region has 14 residues. J lost 7 bases, V lost 4 bases, and 7 bases had no gene match. The variable domain in full, with the rest retrieved from reference TRBV18 and TRBJ1-1, is NAGVMQNPRHLVRRRGQEARLRCSPMKGHSHVYWYRQLPEEGLKFMVYLQKENIIDESGMPKERFSAEFPKEGPSILRIQQVVRGDSAAYFCASSRTGQGFEAFFGQGTRLTVV.